The source of this T cell receptor (beta chain) is a study of blood T cell repertoires in COVID-19. Study summary: T cells, B-cell-depleted T cells, or PBMCs provided the cDNA or gDNA that served as material.

Participants' reported clinical history set cohort assignment. Two negative PCRs, clearance, or symptom resolution characterized the recovered Cohort 3 donors. With V trimmed by 3 bases and J by 1 base, 3 bases remained unmatched. CDR3 size: 14 residues. The V gene's germline CDR1 is SGHRS and CDR2 YFSETQ. Per the original methods: From reference gene primer amplification, estimates of nucleated cell counts were derived. The method was immunoSEQ multiplex PCR; TCRdb's version includes in-frame clones alone and lacks a portion of them. V and J calls and clone size are copied from that table; D and trimming were computed from the DNA. This sample has nearly 200,000 clones, with 80% to 85% found just once.

The sample comprised PBMCs or T cells enriched from blood (not recorded which). The V and J genes are TRBV5-1 and TRBJ1-1; the match to TRBD1 covers 7 bases. The sequence was collected from a man in his forties who had recovered from COVID-19. The CDR3 DNA reads TGCGCCAGCAGCTCCGGGACAGCGAACACTGAAGCTTTCTTT. Translating it yields CASSSGTANTEAFF.